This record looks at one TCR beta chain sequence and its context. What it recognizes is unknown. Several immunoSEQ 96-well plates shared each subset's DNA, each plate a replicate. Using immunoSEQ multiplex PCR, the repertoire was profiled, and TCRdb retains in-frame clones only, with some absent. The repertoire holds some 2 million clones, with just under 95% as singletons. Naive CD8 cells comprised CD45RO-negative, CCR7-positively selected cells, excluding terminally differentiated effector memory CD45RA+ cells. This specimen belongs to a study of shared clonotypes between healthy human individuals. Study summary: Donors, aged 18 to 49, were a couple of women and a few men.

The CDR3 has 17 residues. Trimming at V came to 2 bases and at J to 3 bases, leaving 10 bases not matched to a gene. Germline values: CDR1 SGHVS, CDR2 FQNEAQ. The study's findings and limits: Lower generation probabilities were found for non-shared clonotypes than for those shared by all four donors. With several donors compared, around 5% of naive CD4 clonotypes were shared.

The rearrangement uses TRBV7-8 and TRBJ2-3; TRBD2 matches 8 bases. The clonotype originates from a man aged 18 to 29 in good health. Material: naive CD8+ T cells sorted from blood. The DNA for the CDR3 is TGTGCCAGCAGCTTAATGGAGCGGGGGAGCGAGACAGATACGCAGTATTTT. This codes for CASSLMERGSETDTQYF. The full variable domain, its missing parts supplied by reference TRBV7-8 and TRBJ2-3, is GAGVSQSPRYKVAKRGQDVALRCDPISGHVSLFWYQQALGQGPEFLTYFQNEAQLDKSGLPSDRFFAERPEGSVSTLKIQRTQQEDSAVYLCASSLMERGSETDTQYFGPGTRLTVL.